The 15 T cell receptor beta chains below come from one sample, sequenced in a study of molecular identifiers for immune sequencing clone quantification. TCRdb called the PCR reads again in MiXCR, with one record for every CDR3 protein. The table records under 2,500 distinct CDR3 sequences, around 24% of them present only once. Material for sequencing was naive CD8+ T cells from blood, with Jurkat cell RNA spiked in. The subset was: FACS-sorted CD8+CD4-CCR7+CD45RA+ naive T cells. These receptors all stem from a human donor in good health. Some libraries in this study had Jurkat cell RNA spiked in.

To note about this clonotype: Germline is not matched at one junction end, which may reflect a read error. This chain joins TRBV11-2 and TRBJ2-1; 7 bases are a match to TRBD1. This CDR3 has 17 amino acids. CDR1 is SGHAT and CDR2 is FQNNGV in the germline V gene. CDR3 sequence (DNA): TGTGCCAGCAGCGTCATCTCGGGACAGAACACCTACAATGGGCAGTTCTTC. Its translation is CASSVISGQNTYNGQFF.

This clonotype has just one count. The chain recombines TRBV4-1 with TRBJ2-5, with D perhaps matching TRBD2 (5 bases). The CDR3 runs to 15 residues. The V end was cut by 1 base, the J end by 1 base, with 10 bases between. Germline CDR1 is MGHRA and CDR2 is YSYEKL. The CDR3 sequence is CASSQVERSQETQYF. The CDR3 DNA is TGCGCCAGCAGCCAAGTGGAGCGGAGCCAAGAGACCCAGTACTTC.

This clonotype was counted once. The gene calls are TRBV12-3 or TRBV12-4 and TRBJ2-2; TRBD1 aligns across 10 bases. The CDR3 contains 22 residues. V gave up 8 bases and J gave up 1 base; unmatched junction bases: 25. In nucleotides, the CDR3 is TGTGCCAGCCGACAGGCGCTGACAGGGGGCGGGTTAGCGGGCTTGAACACCGGGGAGCTGTTTTTT. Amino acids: CASRQALTGGGLAGLNTGELFF.

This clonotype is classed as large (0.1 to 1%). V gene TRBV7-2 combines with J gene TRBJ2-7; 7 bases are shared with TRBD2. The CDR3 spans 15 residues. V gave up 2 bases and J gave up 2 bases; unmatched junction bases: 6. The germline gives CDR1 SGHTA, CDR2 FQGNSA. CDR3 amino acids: CASSLYAGDAYEQYF. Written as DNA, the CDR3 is TGTGCCAGCAGCTTATACGCGGGAGACGCCTACGAGCAGTACTTC.

CDR3 DNA sequence: TGCAGTGCTCACCTGCTTGGGGGAGATTATGAAAACATTCAGTACTTC. Translated: CSAHLLGGDYENIQYF. This chain joins TRBV20-1 and TRBJ2-4; D may be TRBD1 or TRBD2 (5 bases each). Looked up from germline, CDR1 is DFQATT and CDR2 is SNEGSKA (reference sequence). V shed 5 bases and J shed 5 bases, with 22 bases lying between them. The CDR3 consists of 16 residues.

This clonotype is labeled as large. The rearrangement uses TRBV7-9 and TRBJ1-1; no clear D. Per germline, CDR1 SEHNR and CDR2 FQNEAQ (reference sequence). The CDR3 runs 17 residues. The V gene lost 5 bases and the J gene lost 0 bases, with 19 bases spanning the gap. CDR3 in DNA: TGTGCCAGCAGCAGGCCAACCTCCAGAAGAATGAACACTGAAGCTTTCTTT. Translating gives CASSRPTSRRMNTEAFF.

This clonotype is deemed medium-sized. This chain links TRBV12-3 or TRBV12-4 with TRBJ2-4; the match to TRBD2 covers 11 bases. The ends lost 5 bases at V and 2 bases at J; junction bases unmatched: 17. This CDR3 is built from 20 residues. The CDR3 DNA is TGTGCCAGCAGTCCCGGGACTAGCGGACTGTGGGATTATACCAAAAACATTCAGTACTTC. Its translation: CASSPGTSGLWDYTKNIQYF.

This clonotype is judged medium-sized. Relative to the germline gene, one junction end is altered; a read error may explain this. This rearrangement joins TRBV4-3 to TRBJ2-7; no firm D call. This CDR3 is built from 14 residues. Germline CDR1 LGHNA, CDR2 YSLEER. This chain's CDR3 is CVSRPASSSYEQYF. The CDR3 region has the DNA TGCGTCAGCCGGCCAGCGTCGAGCTCCTACGAGCAGTACTTC.

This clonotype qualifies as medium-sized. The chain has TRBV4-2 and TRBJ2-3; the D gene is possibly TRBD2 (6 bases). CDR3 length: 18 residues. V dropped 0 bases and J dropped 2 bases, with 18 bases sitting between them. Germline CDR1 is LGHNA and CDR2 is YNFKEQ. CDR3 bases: TGTGCCAGCAGCCAAGATCCTATGGAGGGGACGTTCACAGATACGCAGTATTTT. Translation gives CASSQDPMEGTFTDTQYF.

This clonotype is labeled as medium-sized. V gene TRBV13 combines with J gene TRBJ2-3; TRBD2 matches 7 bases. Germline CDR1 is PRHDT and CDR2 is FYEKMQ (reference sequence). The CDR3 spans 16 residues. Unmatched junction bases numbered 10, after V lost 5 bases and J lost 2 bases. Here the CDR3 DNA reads TGTGCCAGCAGCCAATGGGAGCGGGGATACACAGATACGCAGTATTTT. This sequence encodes CASSQWERGYTDTQYF.

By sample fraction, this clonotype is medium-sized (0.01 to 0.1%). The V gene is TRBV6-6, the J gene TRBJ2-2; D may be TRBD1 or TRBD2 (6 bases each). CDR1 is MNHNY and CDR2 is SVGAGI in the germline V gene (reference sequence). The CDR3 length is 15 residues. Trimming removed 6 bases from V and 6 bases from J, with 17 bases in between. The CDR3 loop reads CASRPILGGPGELFF. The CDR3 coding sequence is TGTGCCAGCAGGCCTATCCTAGGGGGGCCCGGGGAGCTGTTTTTT.

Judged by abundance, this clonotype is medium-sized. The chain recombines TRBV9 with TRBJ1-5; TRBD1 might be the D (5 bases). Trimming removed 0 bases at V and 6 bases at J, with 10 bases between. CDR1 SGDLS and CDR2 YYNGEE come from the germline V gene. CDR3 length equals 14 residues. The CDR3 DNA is TGTGCCAGCAGCGTAGGGGCCGGGGGTCAGCCCCAGCATTTT. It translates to CASSVGAGGQPQHF.

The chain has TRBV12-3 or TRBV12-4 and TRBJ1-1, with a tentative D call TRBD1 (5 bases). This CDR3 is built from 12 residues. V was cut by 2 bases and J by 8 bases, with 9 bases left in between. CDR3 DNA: TGTGCCAGCAGTTTAATGGCAGGGGAAGCTTTCTTT. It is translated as CASSLMAGEAFF.

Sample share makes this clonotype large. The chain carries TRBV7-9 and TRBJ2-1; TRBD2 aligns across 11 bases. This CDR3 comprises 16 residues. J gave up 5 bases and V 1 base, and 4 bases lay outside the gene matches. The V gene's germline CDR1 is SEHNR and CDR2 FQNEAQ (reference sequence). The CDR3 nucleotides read TGTGCCAGCAGCTTAGGGGGACTAGCGGCCCACAATGAGCAGTTCTTC. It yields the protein CASSLGGLAAHNEQFF.

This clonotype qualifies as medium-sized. The DNA of the CDR3 is TGCGCCAGCAGCCAACTCACGGGACGGATGTTCTACGAGCAGTACTTC. Its protein product is CASSQLTGRMFYEQYF. The gene calls are TRBV4-1 and TRBJ2-7; D possibly matches TRBD1 or TRBD2 (5 bases each). Germline V gene data show CDR1 as MGHRA and CDR2 as YSYEKL. Deletions cut 2 bases from V and 3 bases from J, with 17 bases between. The CDR3 runs 16 residues.